This TCR beta chain is drawn from a study of CD8 T cells in ankylosing spondylitis. Study results and limitations: Disease-associated clones were CD8+ and fairly uncommon in peripheral blood. For ankylosing spondylitis blood, a TCR beta motif of 7 to 9 highly homologous variants appeared characteristic. Researchers reportedly found disease-linked clones significantly enriched in matched ankylosing spondylitis synovial fluid.

Ten or more counts support this clonotype. Antigen: not known. V was cut by 1 base and J by 2 bases, with 9 bases left in between. The length of the CDR3 is 14 residues. In germline, CDR1 is SGHRS, CDR2 YFSETQ. Quantitative 5'-RACE with molecular barcodes was used to make the TCR beta libraries. In TCRdb, the 5' RACE reads were re-called with MiXCR into one record per CDR3 protein. The table records around 160,000 distinct CDR3 sequences, 11% of them present only once. The receptor comes from a male donor with ankylosing spondylitis or in good health (not recorded which). Source material: blood, either unsorted or a sorted T cell fraction (not recorded which). V gene TRBV5-1 combines with J gene TRBJ2-5; TRBD2 is a possible D gene (6 bases). The CDR3 here is CASSLSGGQETQYF. The CDR3 coding sequence is TGCGCCAGCAGCTTGTCCGGGGGTCAAGAGACCCAGTACTTC.